Below, 29 T cell receptor beta chains from the same sample are listed, as sequenced in a study of CD8+ T cells in alopecia areata. Treatment meaning: oral pan-JAK inhibitor, 5-10 mg twice daily. RNA was extracted and reverse transcribed into cDNA as the sequencing template. Profiling relied on immunoSEQ multiplex PCR, and the TCRdb table lists in-frame clones only, not all of them. This table has 200,000 to 250,000 clones, 64% appearing once. This specimen consisted of CD4+ T cells sorted from blood, obtained at week 4, from a patient treated with tofacitinib. The receptors here all came from a human donor with alopecia areata.

The chain employs TRBV30 and TRBJ2-2; TRBD2 agrees at 8 bases. Per germline, CDR1 GTSNPN and CDR2 SVGIG (reference sequence). With V trimmed by 4 bases and J by 5 bases, 3 bases remained unmatched. The CDR3 is made up of 13 amino acids. Here the CDR3 DNA reads TGTGCCTGGATTAGCGGGGTTACCGGGGAGCTGTTTTTT. Its protein product is CAWISGVTGELFF.

V and J are TRBV30 and TRBJ1-1; D is unresolved. This CDR3 comprises 13 residues. V lost 5 bases and J lost 5, with 15 bases in between. The germline CDR1 and CDR2 sequences are GTSNPN and SVGIG (reference sequence). The CDR3 protein is CAWGTFGGTEAFF. The CDR3 nucleotides are TGTGCCTGGGGTACTTTCGGAGGGACTGAAGCTTTCTTT.

The chain links TRBV4-3 to TRBJ2-2; D is unclear. V was clipped by 0 bases and J by 7 bases, with 9 bases between them. Looked up from germline, CDR1 is LGHNA and CDR2 is YSLEER. The length of the CDR3 is 14 residues. CDR3 residues: CASSQDSRGGELFF. The CDR3 nucleotides read TGCGCCAGCAGCCAAGATTCGAGAGGCGGGGAGCTGTTTTTT.

The V and J genes are TRBV5-6 and TRBJ2-7, with 12 bases identical to TRBD1. The germline V gene has CDR1 SGHDT and CDR2 YYEEEE. CDR3 length: 16 amino acids. The trim removed 3 bases at V and 6 bases at J, leaving 10 bases unmatched. The CDR3 DNA sequence: TGTGCCAGCAGCTCAATTTCCGGGACAGGGGGCGCCGAGCAGTACTTC. It encodes CASSSISGTGGAEQYF.

The V call is TRBV9, the J call TRBJ1-1, with D maybe TRBD1 (5 bases). V lost 2 bases, J lost 10 bases, and 18 bases lay in between. CDR1 is SGDLS and CDR2 is YYNGEE in the germline V gene. The CDR3 length is 14 residues. CDR3 DNA: TGTGCCAGCAGCGTTGGGGCGCAGGATATCAGAGCTTTCTTT. Protein product: CASSVGAQDIRAFF.

The chain joins TRBV5-4 to TRBJ2-1; TRBD2 is a possible D gene (6 bases). Per the germline V gene, CDR1 is SGHNT and CDR2 is YYREEE (reference sequence). V was trimmed by 5 bases and J by 4 bases, leaving 16 bases between them. The length of the CDR3 is 15 residues. For the CDR3, the DNA is TGTGCCAGCAGAAAGGGCGGGGATGCTTACAATGAGCAGTTCTTC. Translated, it gives CASRKGGDAYNEQFF. Drawing the rest from reference TRBV5-4 and TRBJ2-1, the complete variable domain is ETGVTQSPTHLIKTRGQQVTLRCSSQSGHNTVSWYQQALGQGPQFIFQYYREEENGRGNFPPRFSGLQFPNYSSELNVNALELDDSALYLCASRKGGDAYNEQFFGPGTRLTVL.

This clone appeared a few times. Within the sample, other DNA sequences also encode this same CDR3. The rearrangement links TRBV5-1 to TRBJ1-5; tentatively, D is TRBD1 (6 bases). Germline V gene data show CDR1 as SGHRS and CDR2 as YFSETQ. The V and J ends lost 5 bases and 4 bases respectively, with 10 bases between them. The CDR3 has 13 amino acids. The CDR3 nucleotides are TGCGCCAGCAGTTCTGGACAGAATCAGCCCCAGCATTTT. It translates to CASSSGQNQPQHF.

This clone was recorded once. The chain recombines TRBV25-1 with TRBJ2-3, with unresolved D. The CDR3 loop spans 12 amino acids. CDR1 is MGHDK, CDR2 SYGVNS, per germline. Trimming pared 6 bases from V and 5 bases from J, leaving 9 bases between. Here the CDR3 DNA reads TGTGCCAGCAGCCGGGTCGGAGATACGCAGTATTTT. It is translated as CASSRVGDTQYF.

The chain uses TRBV2 and TRBJ1-3; D is uncertain. This CDR3 has 12 residues. Germline CDR1 SNHLY, CDR2 FYNNEI. V was clipped by 3 bases and J by 3 bases, with 3 bases between them. The CDR3 sequence is CASSDSGNTIYF. CDR3 in DNA: TGTGCCAGCAGTGATAGTGGAAACACCATATATTTT.

The gene calls are TRBV15 and TRBJ1-5; D gene ambiguous. The V end lost 8 bases, the J end lost 3 bases, and 11 bases lay between the germline ends. Looked up from germline, CDR1 is LNHNV and CDR2 is YYDKDF (reference sequence). The CDR3 covers 13 residues. The CDR3 spells CATSEQLNQPQHF. The DNA of the CDR3 is TGTGCCACCTCCGAACAGCTCAATCAGCCCCAGCATTTT.

The V and J genes are TRBV2 and TRBJ2-3; 11 bases are a match to TRBD2. V trimming: 7 bases; J trimming: 4 bases; junction bases outside the gene matches: 7. The CDR3 consists of 15 residues. Germline CDR1 reads SNHLY; CDR2 reads FYNNEI. The CDR3 here is CASTVLAGVADTQYF. DNA for the CDR3: TGTGCCAGCACGGTACTAGCGGGGGTCGCAGATACGCAGTATTTT.

This sequence joins TRBV20-1 and TRBJ2-1; D not certain. V was shortened by 3 bases and J by 8 bases, with 8 bases between the two germline ends. The germline V gene has CDR1 DFQATT and CDR2 SNEGSKA (reference sequence). The CDR3 totals 11 residues. Here the CDR3 reads CSASVEDEQFF. The DNA of the CDR3 is TGCAGTGCTAGCGTGGAAGATGAGCAGTTCTTC.

This clone was counted between two and nine times. Additional DNA sequences in this sample encode the identical CDR3. The V gene is TRBV29-1, the J gene TRBJ1-4, with D unresolved. V lost 4 bases, J lost 2 bases, and 8 bases lay in between. The CDR3 has 13 residues. CDR1 SQVTM and CDR2 ANQGSEA come from the germline V gene. In nucleotides, the CDR3 is TGCAGCGTTGTAGGTGGTACTAATGAAAAACTGTTTTTT. Amino acids: CSVVGGTNEKLFF.

The chain combines TRBV4-2 with TRBJ1-5; no firm D call. This CDR3 is built from 13 residues. Trimming shortened V by 3 bases and J by 5 bases, and 8 bases separated the two germline ends. CDR1 is LGHNA, CDR2 YNFKEQ, per germline. CDR3 nucleotide sequence: TGTGCCAGCAGCCAGGATGTGGATCAGCCCCAGCATTTT. Residues: CASSQDVDQPQHF.

As concerns this clone: One end of the junction does not line up with germline, which may come from a read error. V gene TRBV7-7 combines with J gene TRBJ2-3; no clear D gene. Looked up from germline, CDR1 is SSHAT and CDR2 is FNYEAQ (reference sequence). The CDR3 length is 15 residues. CDR3 sequence reads: CASSLSEASTDTQYF. The CDR3 DNA is TGTGCTAGCAGCTTATCTGAGGCGAGCACAGATACGCAGTATTTT.

The CDR3 DNA reads as TGTGCCAGCAGAGGACAAGTGAACACTGAAGCTTTCTTT. It yields the protein CASRGQVNTEAFF. V gene TRBV2 combines with J gene TRBJ1-1, with a weak D call TRBD1 (5 bases). V lost 6 bases and J lost 0, with 8 bases in between. The CDR3 covers 13 residues. The germline V gene has CDR1 SNHLY and CDR2 FYNNEI.

This clone has more than one count but fewer than ten. The CDR3 bases are TGTGCCTGGAGTAAAGCTAGCCAAGAGACCCAGTACTTC. It encodes CAWSKASQETQYF. The rearrangement joins TRBV30 to TRBJ2-5; D is unclear. The CDR3 is 13 residues long. Germline values: CDR1 GTSNPN, CDR2 SVGIG (reference sequence). V dropped 2 bases and J dropped 1 base, with 8 bases sitting between them.

The chain employs TRBV7-2 and TRBJ2-5; D uncertain. The CDR3 is made up of 15 amino acids. CDR1 and CDR2 (germline): SGHTA, FQGNSA. V shed 0 bases and J shed 1 base, with 9 bases lying between them. The CDR3 bases are TGTGCCAGCAGCTTAGCCACAGCCTTCCAAGAGACCCAGTACTTC. It translates to CASSLATAFQETQYF. Looking up the rest from reference TRBV7-2 and TRBJ2-5 gives the full variable domain: GAGVSQSPSNKVTEKGKDVELRCDPISGHTALYWYRQSLGQGLEFLIYFQGNSAPDKSGLPSDRFSAERTGGSVSTLTIQRTQQEDSAVYLCASSLATAFQETQYFGPGTRLLVL.

The chain couples TRBV6-1 to TRBJ2-7, with D possibly matching TRBD2 (5 bases). The CDR3 contains 14 residues. CDR1 is MNHNS and CDR2 is SASEGT in the germline V gene. Trimming took 9 bases from V and 2 from J, leaving 17 bases between them. As DNA, the CDR3 is TGTGCCAGTCCGAGGACTGACACCACCTACGAGCAGTACTTC. Protein sequence: CASPRTDTTYEQYF.

This sequence joins TRBV30 and TRBJ1-5, with D maybe TRBD1 (6 bases). Germline values: CDR1 GTSNPN, CDR2 SVGIG (reference sequence). The CDR3 length is 14 residues. V was pared by 1 base and J by 6 bases, with 13 bases between. CDR3 sequence reads: CAWSAMGAAQPQHF. The CDR3 bases are TGTGCCTGGAGTGCTATGGGGGCGGCTCAGCCCCAGCATTTT.

This clone appeared once. V and J are TRBV4-1 and TRBJ1-5; 8 bases map to TRBD1. V lost 1 base to trimming and J lost 3 bases; unmatched junction nucleotides: 11. From germline, CDR1 is MGHRA and CDR2 YSYEKL. The CDR3 is 18 amino acids. The DNA for the CDR3 is TGCGCCAGCAGCCAAGTGGGAAAACAGGGGGTAGTCAATCAGCCCCAGCATTTT. Translation: CASSQVGKQGVVNQPQHF.

This clone was found a few times. V gene TRBV6-5 combines with J gene TRBJ2-3; no reliable D call. The germline V and J ends were trimmed by 5 bases and 13 bases, with 13 bases remaining between them. The CDR3 runs to 11 residues. Germline V gene lookup returns CDR1 MNHEY and CDR2 SVGAGI. The CDR3 spells CASSDGSEKYF. In DNA, the CDR3 is TGTGCCAGCAGTGACGGATCGGAGAAGTATTTT.

This clone has only a few counts. The chain has TRBV6-5 and TRBJ2-5; 10 bases match TRBD2. Germline CDR1 MNHEY, CDR2 SVGAGI. J lost 4 bases, V lost 2 bases, and 4 bases had no gene match. CDR3 size: 15 residues. CDR3 region: CASSYSPSGRETQYF. The DNA for the CDR3 is TGTGCCAGCAGTTACAGCCCTAGCGGGAGAGAGACCCAGTACTTC.

V is TRBV18 and J is TRBJ2-3; 7 nucleotides match TRBD2. Germline V gives CDR1 KGHSH, CDR2 LQKENI. Germline trimming cut 2 bases from V and 2 bases from J; bases unmatched to any gene: 4. The CDR3 sequence is 15 residues long. The CDR3 reads CASSPKAGPTDTQYF. In DNA, the CDR3 is TGTGCCAGCTCACCAAAAGCGGGGCCCACAGATACGCAGTATTTT.

The CDR3 region is CASSQGTGQDYGYTF. The DNA of the CDR3 is TGTGCCAGCAGCCAAGGGACCGGACAGGATTATGGCTACACCTTC. This chain uses TRBV4-2 with TRBJ1-2, with 7 bases identical to TRBD1. Trimming removed 1 base from V and 5 bases from J; junction bases left unmatched: 7. The CDR3 extends over 15 amino acids. The germline V gene encodes CDR1 LGHNA and CDR2 YNFKEQ.

The CDR3 region is CASSATNLNTEAFF. The CDR3 nucleotides read TGTGCCAGCAGCGCGACTAATTTGAACACTGAAGCTTTCTTT. The chain employs TRBV7-8 and TRBJ1-1; D is ambiguous. This CDR3 is built from 14 residues. Germline V gives CDR1 SGHVS, CDR2 FQNEAQ. Trimming cost V 5 bases and J 0 bases, with 10 bases left between them.

The CDR3 coding sequence is TGTGCCTGGAGTGTACAGGAGCTGGGCGAGCAGTTCTTC. Its translation: CAWSVQELGEQFF. V usage is TRBV30 and J usage is TRBJ2-1; a weak D match, TRBD1 (5 bases). Deletions cut 0 bases from V and 10 bases from J, with 13 bases between. The CDR3 runs 13 residues. The V gene's germline CDR1 is GTSNPN and CDR2 SVGIG (reference sequence).

The rearrangement uses TRBV11-2 and TRBJ1-2; D unresolved. The germline CDR1 and CDR2 sequences are SGHAT and FQNNGV. V dropped 2 bases and J dropped 5 bases, with 12 bases sitting between them. The CDR3 extends over 14 amino acids. CDR3 loop: CASSLRRAGYGYTF. The CDR3 DNA follows: TGTGCCAGCAGCTTAAGGAGGGCGGGGTATGGCTACACCTTC.

The V and J genes are TRBV29-1 and TRBJ2-1, with a possible D match to TRBD1 (6 bases). V was pared by 4 bases and J by 2 bases, with 12 bases between. This CDR3 has 14 residues. Per germline, CDR1 SQVTM and CDR2 ANQGSEA. The DNA of the CDR3 is TGCAGCGTTGGAGGGCCAGGGGCCTACAATGAGCAGTTCTTC. Amino acid sequence: CSVGGPGAYNEQFF.